This T cell receptor beta chain stems from a study of regulatory T cells in long-lasting Graves disease. The time point denotes: newly diagnosed GD, antithyroid drugs for less than 3 months. Preparation of the TCR library used RNA extracted from PBMCs. Findings and limits, study-wide: Sample size, which was small, may have reduced accuracy. Persistent Graves' patients showed a TCR diversity that was lower than that of newly diagnosed ones.

A word on this clonotype: Its antigen is undetermined.

CDR1 is SGHKS and CDR2 is YYEKEE in the germline V gene (reference sequence). Trimming left V 4 bases short and J 0 bases short, with 13 bases between. The CDR3 length is 15 residues. Researchers made TCR beta libraries by using iRepertoire HTBI primers and running Arm-PCR on CDR3 regions. Each CDR3 protein gets one entry after TCRdb re-called the multiplex PCR reads with MiXCR. The sample lists about 440,000 distinct CDR3 sequences, under 15% occurring once. These same data were also listed under a study on T cells in Graves' hyperthyroidism and ophthalmopathy. That paper states: Most thyroid clonotypes that were expanded above 0.001 also turned up in blood.

The J gene is TRBJ1-2, the V gene TRBV5-5; D may be TRBD1 (5 bases). This receptor was taken from a woman aged 25 to 39 with Graves disease. Sequencing was performed on peripheral blood mononuclear cells (PBMCs), taken at new diagnosis, from a patient treated with antithyroid drugs. The CDR3 loop is CASSPIGGANYGYTF. Here the CDR3 DNA reads TGTGCCAGCAGCCCCATCGGGGGTGCTAACTATGGCTACACCTTC.